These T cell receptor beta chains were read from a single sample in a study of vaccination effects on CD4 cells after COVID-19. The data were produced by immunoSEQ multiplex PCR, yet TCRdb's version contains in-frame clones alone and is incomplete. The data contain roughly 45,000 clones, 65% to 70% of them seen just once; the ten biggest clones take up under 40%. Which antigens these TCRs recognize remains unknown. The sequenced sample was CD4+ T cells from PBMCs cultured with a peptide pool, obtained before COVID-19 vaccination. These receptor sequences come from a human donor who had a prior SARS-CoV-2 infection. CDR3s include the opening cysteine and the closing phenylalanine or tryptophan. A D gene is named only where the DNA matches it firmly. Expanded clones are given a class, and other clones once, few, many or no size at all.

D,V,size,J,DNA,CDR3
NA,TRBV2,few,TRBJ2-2,TGTGCCAGCCAGGGCACCGGGGAGCTGTTTTTT,CASQGTGELFF
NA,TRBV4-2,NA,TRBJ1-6,TGTGCCAGCAGCCAGGGTTCCTATAATTCACCCCTCCACTTT,CASSQGSYNSPLHF
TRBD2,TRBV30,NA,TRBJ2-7,TGTGCCTGGGAGGGACTAGCGGGCGGGAGGATCTACGAGCAGTACTTC,CAWEGLAGGRIYEQYF
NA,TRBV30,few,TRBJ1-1,TGTGCCTGGAGCCCCCTGGAGGGTGTTGAAGCTTTCTTT,CAWSPLEGVEAFF
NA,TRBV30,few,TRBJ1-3,TGTGCCCAGTCACGGGGCGCGAACTCTGGAAACACCATATATTTT,CAQSRGANSGNTIYF
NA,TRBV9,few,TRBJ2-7,TGTGCCAGCAGCGTAGGGGTCACCTACGAGCAGTACTTC,CASSVGVTYEQYF
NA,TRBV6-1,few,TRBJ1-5,TGTGCCAGCAGTGAAACCGGGTTGGGCAATCAGCCCCAGCATTTT,CASSETGLGNQPQHF
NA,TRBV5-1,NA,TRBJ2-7,TGCGCCAGCAGCTTGGGTGTAGGGTTCTACGAGCAGTACTTC,CASSLGVGFYEQYF
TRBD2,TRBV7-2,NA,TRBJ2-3,TGTGCCAGCAGCAAAATAGCGGGAGGGCCTTGGGATACGCAGTATTTT,CASSKIAGGPWDTQYF
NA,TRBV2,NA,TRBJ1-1,TGTGCCAGCAGTGATGGAACAGGGGAAGCTTTCTTT,CASSDGTGEAFF
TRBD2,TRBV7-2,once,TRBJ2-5,TGTGCCAGCAGCTTTCCAAGCGGGAGTACACAAGAGACCCAGTACTTC,CASSFPSGSTQETQYF
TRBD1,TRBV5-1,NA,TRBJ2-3,TGCGCCAGCAGCTTGGGACAGGGACAGATAACGCAGTATTTT,CASSLGQGQITQYF
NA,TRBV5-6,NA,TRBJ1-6,TGTGCCAGCAGCGCGGGGGTCCGGGCCCGGAGTTCACCCCTCCACTTT,CASSAGVRARSSPLHF
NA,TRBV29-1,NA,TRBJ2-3,TGCGGGGGGACCTTAGGAGATACGCAGTATTTT,CGGTLGDTQYF
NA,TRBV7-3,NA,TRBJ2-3,TGTGCCAGCAGCCTTTCCACGACTGGAGATACGCAGTATTTT,CASSLSTTGDTQYF
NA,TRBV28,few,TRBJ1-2,TGTGCCAGCAGTGAGGCGGGCTATGGCTACACCTTC,CASSEAGYGYTF
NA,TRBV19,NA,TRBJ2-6,TGTGCCAGTTCCCCATACTCTGGGGCCAACGTCCTGACTTTC,CASSPYSGANVLTF
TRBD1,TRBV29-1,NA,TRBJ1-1,TGCAGCGTTGCAGGGACAGGGGGCGTAGAAACTGAAGCTTTCTTT,CSVAGTGGVETEAFF
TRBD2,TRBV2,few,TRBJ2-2,TGTGCCAGCGGAGGTCTTATGGCGGGAGGCTACAACACCGGGGAGCTGTTTTTT,CASGGLMAGGYNTGELFF
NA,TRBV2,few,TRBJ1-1,TGTGCCAGCAGCCGTATAGGGGCGGACACTGAAGCTTTCTTT,CASSRIGADTEAFF
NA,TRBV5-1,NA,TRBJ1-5,TGCGCCAGCAGCTCGGGGGGGGCATGGCAGCCCCAGCATTTT,CASSSGGAWQPQHF
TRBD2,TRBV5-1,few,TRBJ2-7,TGCGCCAGCAGAATCCTAGCGGGGGCGACCTACGAGCAGTACTTC,CASRILAGATYEQYF